This note documents a single T cell receptor beta chain sequence. Antigen specificity is unknown. These data come from a study of siplizumab effects on memory and regulatory T cells. The study, taken as a whole, reports: Mapping to unstimulated subsets was achieved for only a minor fraction of alloreactive clones. Proliferating Tregs in siplizumab cultures were never verified as suppressive.

CDR3 length: 13 residues. V dropped 5 bases and J dropped 3; count of bases not matched to a gene: 2. Per the germline V gene, CDR1 is SGHTA and CDR2 is FQGTGA. Assay: immunoSEQ multiplex PCR; the TCRdb copy retains only in-frame clones and omits some. The repertoire holds roughly 25,000 clones, more than 65% seen once, with under 30% in the top ten. The chain employs TRBV7-3 and TRBJ1-1; 8 bases map to TRBD1. The origin of this receptor is a human donor in good health. Sequencing was performed on memory CD4+ T cells sorted from blood. CDR3 in amino acids: CASSPDRDTEAFF. The CDR3 DNA reads as TGTGCCAGCAGCCCGGACAGGGACACTGAAGCTTTCTTT.